These 32 T cell receptor beta chains share one sample of origin, sequenced in a study of cytomegalovirus exposure and HLA in healthy donors. This table comes from immunoSEQ multiplex PCR, and its TCRdb copy is limited to in-frame clones, with some not included. The sample shows 180,000 or so clones, around nine tenths of them seen only once. Sequencing was performed on PBMCs. The receptors originated from a woman aged 25-40 years in good health and CMV-seronegative.

This chain connects TRBV5-5 to TRBJ2-3; TRBD2 agrees at 11 bases. This CDR3 has 16 residues. The V gene's germline CDR1 is SGHKS and CDR2 YYEKEE (reference sequence). The junction had 4 bases not matched to a gene; V was cut back by 4 bases and J by 0 bases. For the CDR3, the DNA is TGTGCCAGCAGCACCCGACTAGCGGGGAGCACAGATACGCAGTATTTT. This codes for CASSTRLAGSTDTQYF.

The chain joins TRBV10-3 to TRBJ2-7, with TRBD1 matching 10 bases. Trimming took 8 bases from V and 1 from J; bases not matched to a gene: 5. This CDR3 is 14 amino acids long. Germline CDR1 ENHRY, CDR2 SYGVKD. The CDR3 loop is CAIGWDRGSYEQYF. In nucleotides, the CDR3 is TGTGCCATCGGTTGGGACAGGGGTTCCTACGAGCAGTACTTC.

V usage is TRBV25-1 and J usage is TRBJ1-4; 9 bases are a match to TRBD1. Germline CDR1 MGHDK, CDR2 SYGVNS. This CDR3 region has 14 residues. Unmatched junction bases numbered 5, after V lost 5 bases and J lost 7 bases. The CDR3 region is CASSRDRDAEKLFF. The CDR3 DNA sequence: TGTGCCAGCAGTCGGGACAGGGACGCTGAAAAACTGTTTTTT. Full variable domain (missing parts from reference TRBV25-1 and TRBJ1-4): EADIYQTPRYLVIGTGKKITLECSQTMGHDKMYWYQQDPGMELHLIHYSYGVNSTEKGDLSSESTVSRIRTEHFPLTLESARPSHTSQYLCASSRDRDAEKLFFGSGTQLSVL.

J is TRBJ1-1 and V is TRBV6-1, with 7 bases matching TRBD1. CDR1 and CDR2 (germline): MNHNS, SASEGT. The CDR3 has 15 residues. With V trimmed by 4 bases and J by 3 bases, 8 bases remained unmatched. Written as DNA, the CDR3 is TGTGCCAGCAGTGCGGGACAGTTATCCTACACTGAAGCTTTCTTT. Translated: CASSAGQLSYTEAFF.

This clone was counted a few times. The chain links TRBV15 to TRBJ2-5, with a tentative D call TRBD2 (7 bases). V lost 0 bases and J 0 bases, leaving 14 bases between the germline ends. Germline V gene data show CDR1 as LNHNV and CDR2 as YYDKDF (reference sequence). The CDR3 sequence is 17 residues long. The CDR3 spells CATSRDRGGGDQETQYF. The CDR3, as DNA: TGTGCCACCAGCAGAGATCGGGGAGGGGGGGACCAAGAGACCCAGTACTTC.

DNA for the CDR3: TGTGCCAGCAGTCGACAGGGAGGTAATTCACCCCTCCACTTT. This codes for CASSRQGGNSPLHF. This rearrangement joins TRBV5-4 to TRBJ1-6, with 7 bases that match TRBD1. The junction had 5 bases not matched to a gene; V was cut back by 5 bases and J by 6 bases. Germline V gene sequence: CDR1 SGHNT, CDR2 YYREEE (reference sequence). The CDR3 runs 14 residues.

Comments on this clone: Other DNA sequences of this sample code for an identical CDR3. J is TRBJ2-1 and V is TRBV5-1; TRBD2 aligns across 8 bases. With V trimmed by 6 bases and J by 4 bases, 6 bases remained unmatched. This CDR3 is 14 amino acids long. Germline V CDR1 and CDR2: SGHRS, YFSETQ. The CDR3 DNA reads TGCGCCAGCACCCCGAGCGGGGGATACAATGAGCAGTTCTTC. Translation gives CASTPSGGYNEQFF.

The sample holds a few counts of this clone. In nucleotides, the CDR3 is TGTGCCAGCAGCTTGCATCCAGGGCGGGGAGATGGCTACACCTTC. It encodes CASSLHPGRGDGYTF. The chain joins TRBV5-4 to TRBJ1-2; D perhaps matches TRBD1 (5 bases). Germline V gives CDR1 SGHNT, CDR2 YYREEE (reference sequence). The germline V and J ends were trimmed by 1 base and 6 bases, with 16 bases remaining between them. The CDR3 has 15 residues.

The rearrangement uses TRBV23-1 and TRBJ2-7; 7 positions match TRBD2. TRBV23-1 is given ORF status, its function remaining uncertain. The trim removed 0 bases at V and 0 bases at J, leaving 5 bases unmatched. The CDR3 sequence is 16 residues long. CDR3 DNA sequence: TGCGCCAGCAGTCAATCTGCCAGGGAGGGCTCCTACGAGCAGTACTTC. The encoded protein is CASSQSAREGSYEQYF.

This clone was seen a handful of times. The rearrangement links TRBV11-2 to TRBJ2-5; 9 nucleotides line up with TRBD2. Per the germline V gene, CDR1 is SGHAT and CDR2 is FQNNGV. The trim removed 3 bases at V and 2 bases at J, leaving 4 bases unmatched. This CDR3 spans 15 amino acids. CDR3 in DNA: TGTGCCAGCAGCTTTAGCGGGGGCTTGCAAGAGACCCAGTACTTC. Translated, it gives CASSFSGGLQETQYF.

V is TRBV6-5 and J is TRBJ2-3; 7 bases line up with TRBD2. The CDR3 is 12 amino acids. V was pared by 10 bases and J by 8 bases, with 9 bases of the junction left unmatched. CDR1 and CDR2 (germline): MNHEY, SVGAGI. The CDR3 DNA reads as TGTGCCACATATGCCCGCGGGGGTACGCAGTATTTT. Translation: CATYARGGTQYF.

This chain connects TRBV29-1 to TRBJ1-2, with D uncertain. The CDR3 loop spans 13 amino acids. V was clipped by 2 bases and J by 7 bases, with 14 bases between them. From germline, CDR1 is SQVTM and CDR2 ANQGSEA. The CDR3 nucleotides are TGCAGCGTTGAATACGGAACAGTTCCTGGCTACACCTTC. It codes for CSVEYGTVPGYTF.

This clone was seen a single time. The chain's CDR3 is CASSLFRTAGGELFF. The CDR3 DNA is TGCGCCAGCAGCTTGTTTCGCACTGCGGGCGGGGAGCTGTTTTTT. V and J are TRBV5-1 and TRBJ2-2, with D maybe TRBD2 (5 bases). Germline CDR1 and CDR2: SGHRS and YFSETQ. This CDR3 contains 15 residues. Trimming left V 1 base short and J 7 bases short, with 14 bases between.

V is TRBV9 and J is TRBJ2-5, with a weak D call TRBD1 (5 bases). This CDR3 region has 13 residues. V was clipped by 1 base and J by 5 bases, with 9 bases between them. Germline V CDR1 and CDR2: SGDLS, YYNGEE. CDR3 sequence: CASSVRGHETQYF. For the CDR3, the DNA is TGTGCCAGCAGCGTAAGGGGCCACGAGACCCAGTACTTC.

The chain is built from TRBV2 and TRBJ2-5; 7 positions agree with TRBD1. The germline V gene has CDR1 SNHLY and CDR2 FYNNEI. This CDR3 is 15 amino acids long. The ends lost 10 bases at V and 3 bases at J; junction bases unmatched: 14. CDR3 bases: TGTGCCACCTCCCGAGACAGGGTTTACGAAGAGACCCAGTACTTC. Its protein is CATSRDRVYEETQYF.

The chain recombines TRBV6-1 with TRBJ2-7, with TRBD1 matching 9 bases. The germline V gene encodes CDR1 MNHNS and CDR2 SASEGT. This CDR3 has 14 amino acids. The junction had 10 bases not matched to a gene; V was cut back by 7 bases and J by 6 bases. The chain's CDR3 is CASNTGGLLREQYF. The CDR3 DNA follows: TGTGCCAGCAATACAGGGGGCCTACTACGCGAGCAGTACTTC.

V gene TRBV18 combines with J gene TRBJ2-7; possibly TRBD1 for D (5 bases). Trimming pared 2 bases from V and 4 bases from J, leaving 12 bases between. CDR3 size: 14 residues. Germline CDR1 KGHSH, CDR2 LQKENI. As DNA, the CDR3 is TGTGCCAGCTCACCAGACAGATCCATTTACGAGCAGTACTTC. Translating gives CASSPDRSIYEQYF.

V usage is TRBV25-1 and J usage is TRBJ2-1; tentative D call: TRBD2 (7 bases). Trimming took 10 bases from V and 5 from J, leaving 21 bases between them. Germline V CDR1 and CDR2: MGHDK, SYGVNS. The CDR3 sequence is 15 residues long. For the CDR3, the DNA is TGTGCCACCAGACCCAAGGGGGGGTTCGACAATGAGCAGTTCTTC. Protein: CATRPKGGFDNEQFF.

The V and J genes are TRBV5-5 and TRBJ2-7; TRBD2 agrees at 13 bases. This CDR3 comprises 15 residues. The germline gives CDR1 SGHKS, CDR2 YYEKEE (reference sequence). J was trimmed by 3 bases and V by 4 bases; bases with no gene match: 4. This CDR3 reads CASSPRTSGGYEQYF. DNA of the CDR3: TGTGCCAGCAGCCCCAGGACTAGCGGGGGCTACGAGCAGTACTTC.

A note on this clone: An end of the junction does not agree with germline; a read error may underlie this. The genes are TRBV25-1 and TRBJ2-1; TRBD1 matches at 8 bases. The CDR3 runs to 14 residues. The germline gives CDR1 MGHDK, CDR2 SYGVNS. This CDR3 reads CAGREDREGNEQFF. As DNA, the CDR3 is TGTGCCGGCAGGGAGGACAGGGAAGGCAATGAGCAGTTCTTC.

The chain employs TRBV2 and TRBJ1-6; a weak D match, TRBD1 (5 bases). Looked up from germline, CDR1 is SNHLY and CDR2 is FYNNEI. V was clipped by 6 bases and J by 8 bases, with 11 bases between them. There are 13 residues in the CDR3. The CDR3 region is CASSRQGDSPLHF. DNA of the CDR3: TGTGCCAGCAGCCGTCAAGGGGATTCACCCCTCCACTTT. Full variable domain (rest looked up from reference TRBV2 and TRBJ1-6): EPEVTQTPSHQVTQMGQEVILRCVPISNHLYFYWYRQILGQKVEFLVSFYNNEISEKSEIFDDQFSVERPDGSNFTLKIRSTKLEDSAMYFCASSRQGDSPLHFGNGTRLTVT.

The J gene is TRBJ1-2, the V gene TRBV4-1; 8 positions match TRBD1. This CDR3 is built from 14 residues. CDR1 and CDR2 (germline): MGHRA, YSYEKL. The V and J ends lost 2 bases and 8 bases, in that order; junction bases with no gene match: 7. CDR3 region: CASSQPGQVMGYTF. The DNA for the CDR3 is TGCGCCAGCAGCCAACCGGGACAGGTGATGGGCTACACCTTC.

V gene TRBV7-9 combines with J gene TRBJ2-7; TRBD1 matches at 9 bases. Germline CDR1 SEHNR, CDR2 FQNEAQ (reference sequence). The ends lost 1 base at V and 5 bases at J; junction bases unmatched: 9. This CDR3 region has 16 residues. Here the CDR3 DNA reads TGTGCCAGCAGCTTAGTGGGGACAGGGCCTTCCGACGAGCAGTACTTC. Translation gives CASSLVGTGPSDEQYF.

The chain has TRBV5-8 and TRBJ2-5; D is possibly TRBD1 (6 bases). Between the trimmed V and J ends, which lost 4 bases and 2 bases, there was a span of 18 bases. The CDR3 is 16 amino acids. Germline CDR1 SGHTS, CDR2 YDEGEE. The CDR3 coding sequence is TGTGCCAGCAGCGCTAACAGGGTTACGAGGCAAGAGACCCAGTACTTC. As protein: CASSANRVTRQETQYF. The variable domain in full, completed from reference TRBV5-8 and TRBJ2-5, reads EAGVTQSPTHLIKTRGQQATLRCSPISGHTSVYWYQQALGLGLQFLLWYDEGEERNRGNFPPRFSGRQFPNYSSELNVNALELEDSALYLCASSANRVTRQETQYFGPGTRLLVL.

The genes are TRBV7-6 and TRBJ1-5; 7 bases line up with TRBD1. Germline CDR1 is SGHVS and CDR2 is FNYEAQ. This CDR3 is 15 amino acids long. The J segment lost 5 bases and the V segment lost 1 base, leaving 5 bases of the junction unmatched. The CDR3 DNA follows: TGTGCCAGCAGCTTAGGGGGACAGCCCCATCAGCCCCAGCATTTT. Encoded protein: CASSLGGQPHQPQHF. The complete variable domain, with remaining parts taken from reference TRBV7-6 and TRBJ1-5, reads GAGVSQSPRYKVTKRGQDVALRCDPISGHVSLYWYRQALGQGPEFLTYFNYEAQQDKSGLPNDRFSAERPEGSISTLTIQRTEQRDSAMYRCASSLGGQPHQPQHFGDGTRLSIL.

V is TRBV9 and J is TRBJ2-3, with TRBD1 identical over 7 bases. From germline, CDR1 is SGDLS and CDR2 YYNGEE. The CDR3 has 15 amino acids. Losses at the gene ends were 4 bases for V and 2 bases for J; bases not matched to a gene: 7. The DNA of the CDR3 is TGTGCCAGCAGCTTCCGGGACAGCATCACAGATACGCAGTATTTT. Protein product: CASSFRDSITDTQYF.

This clone was counted between two and nine times. The chain combines TRBV7-2 with TRBJ1-2; tentative D call: TRBD1 (5 bases). The germline V and J ends were trimmed by 3 bases and 14 bases, with 19 bases remaining between them. Germline CDR1 SGHTA, CDR2 FQGNSA. The CDR3 has 13 amino acids. The CDR3 DNA is TGTGCCAGCAGCTTTCGGCCTTCAGGGATTAGTACCTTC. Encoded protein: CASSFRPSGISTF. Together with reference TRBV7-2 and TRBJ1-2, the CDR3 gives the full variable domain: GAGVSQSPSNKVTEKGKDVELRCDPISGHTALYWYRQSLGQGLEFLIYFQGNSAPDKSGLPSDRFSAERTGGSVSTLTIQRTQQEDSAVYLCASSFRPSGISTFGSGTRLTVV.

The chain links TRBV6-6 to TRBJ2-1; the match to TRBD2 covers 8 bases. Germline V gene data show CDR1 as MNHNY and CDR2 as SVGAGI (reference sequence). CDR3 length equals 16 residues. The V segment lost 2 bases and the J segment 8 bases; nucleotides outside the gene matches: 11. CDR3 amino acids: CASSYPGGAFAYEQFF. The DNA of the CDR3 is TGTGCCAGCAGTTACCCCGGGGGGGCCTTTGCCTATGAGCAGTTCTTC.

V is TRBV23-1 and J is TRBJ1-6; 9 bases align to TRBD1. TRBV23-1 has ORF status, its function being uncertain. Trimming at V came to 3 bases and at J to 7 bases, leaving 7 bases not matched to a gene. The CDR3 length is 16 residues. This CDR3 is CASSHPGQGFNSPLHF. CDR3 sequence (DNA): TGCGCCAGCAGTCATCCGGGACAGGGCTTCAATTCACCCCTCCACTTT.

The CDR3 protein is CASSTGTEYNEQFF. DNA for the CDR3: TGTGCCAGTAGTACCGGGACAGAGTACAATGAGCAGTTCTTC. V usage is TRBV19 and J usage is TRBJ2-1; 7 bases align to TRBD1. V gave up 4 bases and J gave up 4 bases; unmatched junction bases: 4. This CDR3 has 14 residues. Germline CDR1 and CDR2: LNHDA and SQIVND (reference sequence). Full variable domain (rest looked up from reference TRBV19 and TRBJ2-1): DGGITQSPKYLFRKEGQNVTLSCEQNLNHDAMYWYRQDPGQGLRLIYYSQIVNDFQKGDIAEGYSVSREKKESFPLTVTSAQKNPTAFYLCASSTGTEYNEQFFGPGTRLTVL.

V gene TRBV6-5 combines with J gene TRBJ2-4; D is unclear. Germline V lookup: CDR1 MNHEY, CDR2 SVGAGI. Trimming removed 6 bases at V and 2 bases at J, with 14 bases between. The CDR3 extends over 15 amino acids. In DNA, the CDR3 is TGTGCCAGCAGCATCCTCGAGATGACCAAAAACATTCAGTACTTC. Encoded protein: CASSILEMTKNIQYF.

This clone was seen more than once but under ten times. This chain joins TRBV30 and TRBJ1-4; TRBD1 aligns across 9 bases. J was trimmed by 7 bases and V by 8 bases; bases with no gene match: 8. Germline V gives CDR1 GTSNPN, CDR2 SVGIG (reference sequence). The CDR3 has 13 amino acids. In DNA form, the CDR3 reads TGTGCCACTAGTGGGACAGGGAGTGAAAAACTGTTTTTT. Its protein is CATSGTGSEKLFF.